Only one count was recorded for the clone carrying this TCR beta chain. The data derive from a study of blood T cell repertoires in COVID-19. The table came from immunoSEQ multiplex PCR; TCRdb's copy has only in-frame clones and leaves some out. This table holds fewer than 500,000 clones, 81% found once. Germline-derived CDR1 and CDR2 are SGHAT and FQNNGV. V was pared by 5 bases and J by 6 bases, with 5 bases of the junction left unmatched. This CDR3 region has 13 residues. The chain combines TRBV11-2 with TRBJ1-2; 8 positions match TRBD1. The sequence derives from a human donor with acute or convalescent COVID-19. The donor label of this sample is uncertain. The sample taken for sequencing was peripheral blood. The CDR3 DNA reads as TGTGCCAGCAGCATAGGGACAGGCGATGGCTACACCTTC. Its protein product is CASSIGTGDGYTF.